One sample yielded the 29 T cell receptor beta chains listed below, sequenced in a study of OX40 agonist ivuxolimab in advanced cancers. Receptor amplification or capture employed the immunoSEQ multiplex PCR assay. TCRdb mirrors the immuneACCESS table, restricted to in-frame sequences. Some clones are absent from its copies; in checked studies, under half trace to an unresolved V gene, and the reason for the others is unknown. The sample table records about 130,000 clones; around 90% of these occur just once. More than 0.7% of the sample goes to the ten largest clones. Source: CD4+ or CD8+ T cells sorted from blood, taken in a trial of the OX40 agonist ivuxolimab. The receptors were sampled from an adult with an advanced solid tumor such as melanoma, head and neck, liver or kidney cancer.

The chain combines TRBV29-1 with TRBJ1-5; D remains ambiguous. Germline-derived CDR1 and CDR2 are SQVTM and ANQGSEA. V was clipped by 1 base and J by 2 bases, with 9 bases between them. This CDR3 comprises 14 residues. CDR3 sequence: CSVEVGVGNQPQHF. DNA for the CDR3: TGCAGCGTTGAAGTTGGAGTAGGCAATCAGCCCCAGCATTTT. The entire variable domain, with the rest obtained from reference TRBV29-1 and TRBJ1-5, is as follows: SAVISQKPSRDICQRGTSLTIQCQVDSQVTMMFWYRQQPGQSLTLIATANQGSEATYESGFVIDKFPISRPNLTFSTLTVSNMSPEDSSIYLCSVEVGVGNQPQHFGDGTRLSIL.

This clone was observed a handful of times. The chain uses TRBV11-3 and TRBJ2-2; 7 bases are shared with TRBD1. Trimming took 5 bases from V and 5 from J; bases not matched to a gene: 8. CDR1 and CDR2 (germline): SGHNT, YENEEA. CDR3 size: 15 residues. The CDR3 loop reads CASSEQGIRTGELFF. The DNA for the CDR3 is TGTGCCAGCAGCGAACAGGGGATTAGGACCGGGGAGCTGTTTTTT.

The V gene is TRBV5-1, the J gene TRBJ1-1; D is unclear. The CDR3 totals 14 residues. V was shortened by 0 bases and J by 0 bases, with 6 bases between the two germline ends. Germline V gives CDR1 SGHRS, CDR2 YFSETQ. The CDR3 bases are TGCGCCAGCAGCTTGGCCGACATGAACACTGAAGCTTTCTTT. Its protein product is CASSLADMNTEAFF.

The rearrangement joins TRBV7-9 to TRBJ2-7; D unclear. V lost 1 base and J lost 2, with 9 bases in between. Germline V gene sequence: CDR1 SEHNR, CDR2 FQNEAQ (reference sequence). The CDR3 covers 14 residues. The CDR3 loop reads CASSLVGQAYEQYF. In DNA, the CDR3 is TGTGCCAGCAGCTTAGTAGGGCAGGCCTACGAGCAGTACTTC.

The J gene is TRBJ2-7, the V gene TRBV27; D may be TRBD1 or TRBD2 (5 bases each). V dropped 4 bases and J dropped 3 bases, with 19 bases sitting between them. The CDR3 is 16 residues long. Looked up from germline, CDR1 is MNHEY and CDR2 is SMNVEV (reference sequence). As DNA, the CDR3 is TGTGCCAGCAGTTCCCTCTCGGGGCAGGTTATCTACGAGCAGTACTTC. It codes for CASSSLSGQVIYEQYF.

The chain employs TRBV2 and TRBJ2-1; D tentatively reads TRBD1 or TRBD2 (5 bases each). The CDR3 consists of 12 residues. V was pared by 6 bases and J by 13 bases, with 16 bases between. Per the germline V gene, CDR1 is SNHLY and CDR2 is FYNNEI. Written as DNA, the CDR3 is TGTGCCAGCAGGGCCGGGACCCCCATCCAGTTCTTC. It is translated as CASRAGTPIQFF. The full variable domain, its missing parts supplied by reference TRBV2 and TRBJ2-1, is EPEVTQTPSHQVTQMGQEVILRCVPISNHLYFYWYRQILGQKVEFLVSFYNNEISEKSEIFDDQFSVERPDGSNFTLKIRSTKLEDSAMYFCASRAGTPIQFFGPGTRLTVL.

This chain joins TRBV15 and TRBJ1-4; D gene uncertain. Deletions cut 1 base from V and 5 bases from J, with 5 bases between. The CDR3 covers 13 residues. Looked up from germline, CDR1 is LNHNV and CDR2 is YYDKDF (reference sequence). In DNA, the CDR3 is TGTGCCACCAGCAGAGTGGGGAATGAAAAACTGTTTTTT. This gives the protein CATSRVGNEKLFF.

Only a few counts were recorded for this clone. The V and J genes are TRBV10-3 and TRBJ2-7, with TRBD2 matching over 11 bases. Germline trimming cut 6 bases from V and 5 bases from J; bases unmatched to any gene: 6. Per germline, CDR1 ENHRY and CDR2 SYGVKD. The CDR3 is 14 residues long. CDR3 sequence: CAISLTSGSNEQYF. CDR3 DNA sequence: TGTGCCATCAGCCTCACTAGCGGGAGTAACGAGCAGTACTTC.

This chain connects TRBV5-4 to TRBJ1-2; D remains unclear. With 0 bases removed from V and 4 bases from J, the gap between germline ends came to 7 bases. The CDR3 is 13 residues long. The germline gives CDR1 SGHNT, CDR2 YYREEE (reference sequence). CDR3 sequence (DNA): TGTGCCAGCAGCTTGGAACAGTCCTATGGCTACACCTTC. Its translation: CASSLEQSYGYTF.

This rearrangement joins TRBV9 to TRBJ2-5, with 9 bases identical to TRBD2. V lost 0 bases, J lost 4 bases, and 4 bases stayed unmatched. The CDR3 extends over 15 amino acids. Per germline, CDR1 SGDLS and CDR2 YYNGEE. The chain's CDR3 is CASSVGFSGRETQYF. The CDR3 DNA follows: TGTGCCAGCAGCGTAGGTTTTAGCGGGAGAGAGACCCAGTACTTC.

This clone was detected a few times. The chain links TRBV19 to TRBJ1-2, with 8 bases aligning to TRBD1. V shed 8 bases, J shed 3 bases, and the junction held 5 bases outside the gene matches. The CDR3 runs to 13 residues. Germline assignment: CDR1 LNHDA and CDR2 SQIVND (reference sequence). Here the CDR3 DNA reads TGTGCCAGTTGGGACAGGAGGGACTATGGCTACACCTTC. It specifies CASWDRRDYGYTF. The full variable domain, completed using reference TRBV19 and TRBJ1-2, is DGGITQSPKYLFRKEGQNVTLSCEQNLNHDAMYWYRQDPGQGLRLIYYSQIVNDFQKGDIAEGYSVSREKKESFPLTVTSAQKNPTAFYLCASWDRRDYGYTFGSGTRLTVV.

The chain carries TRBV19 and TRBJ1-1; D is ambiguous. With 7 bases removed from V and 8 bases from J, the gap between germline ends came to 11 bases. Per germline, CDR1 LNHDA and CDR2 SQIVND (reference sequence). The CDR3 has 11 residues. CDR3 region: CASTTDLEAFF. CDR3 DNA sequence: TGTGCCAGTACGACGGACCTGGAAGCTTTCTTT.

The rearrangement uses TRBV5-5 and TRBJ1-5; TRBD1 matches 10 bases. The V and J ends lost 4 bases and 4 bases, in that order; junction bases with no gene match: 8. CDR3 length: 16 amino acids. Germline V gene lookup returns CDR1 SGHKS and CDR2 YYEKEE (reference sequence). The CDR3 nucleotides are TGTGCCAGCAGCCCGCTGCCGGGACAGGGGAATCAGCCCCAGCATTTT. Translated, it gives CASSPLPGQGNQPQHF.

The V call is TRBV15, the J call TRBJ1-3, with no clear D. V was shortened by 0 bases and J by 4 bases, with 13 bases between the two germline ends. Germline V gives CDR1 LNHNV, CDR2 YYDKDF (reference sequence). The CDR3 is 16 residues long. CDR3 region: CATSRDSRNPGNTIYF. The DNA for the CDR3 is TGTGCCACCAGCAGAGATTCCCGAAACCCCGGAAACACCATATATTTT.

This chain connects TRBV30 to TRBJ2-2; no clear D gene. V was trimmed by 5 bases and J by 3 bases, leaving 10 bases between them. The CDR3 has 13 amino acids. CDR1 is GTSNPN and CDR2 is SVGIG in the germline V gene (reference sequence). The CDR3 sequence is CAWREAYTGELFF. CDR3 DNA sequence: TGTGCCTGGCGTGAGGCTTACACCGGGGAGCTGTTTTTT.

The chain joins TRBV10-3 to TRBJ2-1, with 10 nucleotides matching TRBD2. The length of the CDR3 is 18 residues. V lost 4 bases to trimming and J lost 4 bases; unmatched junction nucleotides: 13. Germline assignment: CDR1 ENHRY and CDR2 SYGVKD. The CDR3: CAISVGTSAGAPYNEQFF. Here the CDR3 DNA reads TGTGCCATCAGTGTGGGGACTAGCGCGGGAGCCCCTTACAATGAGCAGTTCTTC.

This chain joins TRBV5-4 and TRBJ2-7; 9 bases align to TRBD2. The J segment lost 1 base and the V segment lost 1 base, leaving 9 bases of the junction unmatched. The CDR3 totals 17 residues. Germline assignment: CDR1 SGHNT and CDR2 YYREEE (reference sequence). CDR3: CASSLLRAGGHSYEQYF. DNA for the CDR3: TGTGCCAGCAGCTTGCTGAGGGCGGGAGGGCATTCCTACGAGCAGTACTTC.

J is TRBJ2-7 and V is TRBV28, with 8 bases fitting TRBD1. After removal of 6 bases from V and 9 bases from J, the junction contained 7 bases not matched to a gene. The CDR3 extends over 12 amino acids. The V gene's germline CDR1 is MDHEN and CDR2 SYDVKM. The CDR3 here is CASRKDRVGQYF. DNA for the CDR3: TGTGCCAGCAGAAAGGACAGGGTGGGGCAGTACTTC. Looking up the rest from reference TRBV28 and TRBJ2-7 gives the full variable domain: DVKVTQSSRYLVKRTGEKVFLECVQDMDHENMFWYRQDPGLGLRLIYFSYDVKMKEKGDIPEGYSVSREKKERFSLILESASTNQTSMYLCASRKDRVGQYFGPGTRLTVT.

The chain is built from TRBV11-2 and TRBJ2-5; D uncertain. Trimming removed 0 bases from V and 1 base from J, with 9 bases in between. CDR3 length: 15 residues. CDR1 and CDR2 (germline): SGHAT, FQNNGV. The CDR3 DNA reads TGTGCCAGCAGCTTAGATAGGCCTAGCCAAGAGACCCAGTACTTC. It translates to CASSLDRPSQETQYF.

The V call is TRBV21-1, the J call TRBJ2-7. TRBV21-1 is listed as a pseudogene. This CDR3 is 10 amino acids long. In DNA, the CDR3 is TGTGCCAGCATCCGACGTGAGCAGTACTTC. Protein product: CASIRREQYF.

The count of this clone is one. The rearrangement links TRBV7-2 to TRBJ1-1, with D perhaps matching TRBD1 (6 bases). This CDR3 spans 15 amino acids. The V end lost 1 base, the J end lost 0 bases, and 9 bases lay between the germline ends. Germline V gene data show CDR1 as SGHTA and CDR2 as FQGNSA. Written as DNA, the CDR3 is TGTGCCAGCAGCTTAGGCAGGGGTATGAACACTGAAGCTTTCTTT. This translates into CASSLGRGMNTEAFF.

Here the CDR3 reads CASSLFNLQPNTGELFF. The CDR3 DNA reads as TGTGCCAGCAGCTTATTCAATTTGCAGCCTAACACCGGGGAGCTGTTTTTT. This chain joins TRBV7-3 and TRBJ2-2; no definite D call. V dropped 2 bases and J dropped 2 bases, with 15 bases sitting between them. Germline V lookup: CDR1 SGHTA, CDR2 FQGTGA. CDR3 length: 17 amino acids.

J is TRBJ2-7 and V is TRBV5-1, with 7 bases lining up with TRBD1. Germline V lookup: CDR1 SGHRS, CDR2 YFSETQ. V was clipped by 3 bases and J by 2 bases; unmatched bases: 5. The CDR3 is 14 amino acids. The chain's CDR3 is CASSSFDRAYEQYF. The CDR3 DNA is TGCGCCAGCAGCTCCTTTGACAGGGCCTACGAGCAGTACTTC. Full variable domain (rest looked up from reference TRBV5-1 and TRBJ2-7): KAGVTQTPRYLIKTRGQQVTLSCSPISGHRSVSWYQQTPGQGLQFLFEYFSETQRNKGNFPGRFSGRQFSNSRSEMNVSTLELGDSALYLCASSSFDRAYEQYFGPGTRLTVT.

The V and J genes are TRBV9 and TRBJ2-7; D is unresolved. CDR1 is SGDLS and CDR2 is YYNGEE in the germline V gene. The CDR3 has 14 amino acids. V was cut by 4 bases and J by 2 bases, with 13 bases left in between. CDR3 DNA sequence: TGTGCCAGCAGCAGTACCGTAATTGCCTACGAGCAGTACTTC. Protein product: CASSSTVIAYEQYF.

Details on this clone: The identical CDR3 is also encoded by other nucleotide sequences in the sample. The gene calls are TRBV7-9 and TRBJ2-7; the D gene is possibly TRBD2 (6 bases). CDR3 length: 15 residues. Per germline, CDR1 SEHNR and CDR2 FQNEAQ (reference sequence). Trimming took off 0 bases at V and 1 base at J, with 10 bases between the two ends. The CDR3 is CASSLAPAGSYEQYF. The CDR3 coding sequence is TGTGCCAGCAGCTTAGCTCCGGCGGGGTCCTACGAGCAGTACTTC.

This rearrangement joins TRBV7-9 to TRBJ2-7; no reliable D call. Trimming left V 4 bases short and J 4 bases short, with 11 bases between. Germline loops: CDR1 SEHNR, CDR2 FQNEAQ (reference sequence). The CDR3 covers 13 residues. The CDR3 sequence: CASSSQTLYEQYF. The CDR3 DNA reads TGTGCCAGCAGCTCGCAGACACTATACGAGCAGTACTTC.

As regards this clone: Other nucleotide sequences in the sample specify the same CDR3. This chain links TRBV28 with TRBJ2-6; TRBD1 aligns across 7 bases. Germline V gene sequence: CDR1 MDHEN, CDR2 SYDVKM. Trimming cost V 3 bases and J 12 bases; bases outside gene matches: 11. This CDR3 is 15 amino acids long. The chain's CDR3 is CASSLGQTPPRVLTF. CDR3 DNA sequence: TGTGCCAGCAGTTTGGGACAGACTCCCCCGCGCGTCCTGACTTTC.

This rearrangement joins TRBV7-2 to TRBJ1-2; possibly TRBD1 for D (6 bases). The CDR3 runs 16 residues. V lost 1 base and J 4 bases, leaving 16 bases between the germline ends. Per germline, CDR1 SGHTA and CDR2 FQGNSA. CDR3 region: CASSLGRGRGGYGYTF. Here the CDR3 DNA reads TGTGCCAGCAGCTTAGGCCGGGGGCGGGGAGGCTATGGCTACACCTTC.

This chain uses TRBV5-1 with TRBJ2-1, with D perhaps matching TRBD1 or TRBD2 (7 bases each). Trimming left V 4 bases short and J 4 bases short, with 21 bases between. CDR1 and CDR2 (germline): SGHRS, YFSETQ. The CDR3 loop spans 17 amino acids. CDR3 amino acids: CASSSGTAGQSYNEQFF. The CDR3 coding sequence is TGCGCCAGCAGCAGCGGGACAGCCGGGCAAAGTTACAATGAGCAGTTCTTC.